Presented here are 22 T cell receptor beta chains from one specimen sequenced in a study of blood T cell repertoires in COVID-19. Libraries were prepared by immunoSEQ multiplex PCR; TCRdb keeps only in-frame clonotypes and omits some of them. Of fewer than 200,000 clones listed, under 80% are singletons. Sequencing was carried out using peripheral blood. The origin of the receptors is an elderly woman with acute or convalescent COVID-19.

CDR3 DNA: TGTGCCAGCAGTGGACAGGGTTTTGCTGGGGCCAACGTCCTGACTTTC. Its translation: CASSGQGFAGANVLTF. This chain connects TRBV6-1 to TRBJ2-6; TRBD1 matches 7 bases. The CDR3 extends over 16 amino acids. CDR1 is MNHNS and CDR2 is SASEGT in the germline V gene. V lost 4 bases to trimming and J lost 2 bases; unmatched junction nucleotides: 5.

This clone was seen a handful of times. The chain has TRBV29-1 and TRBJ2-1, with 7 bases matching TRBD2. The V segment lost 7 bases and the J segment 10 bases; nucleotides outside the gene matches: 10. This CDR3 has 12 amino acids. From germline, CDR1 is SQVTM and CDR2 ANQGSEA. Here the CDR3 DNA reads TGCAGCGGGCAAAGCAGCGGGAACGAGCAGTTCTTC. Encoded protein: CSGQSSGNEQFF.

The genes are TRBV11-3 and TRBJ2-7; no reliable D call. V lost 3 bases to trimming and J lost 4 bases, with 13 bases between them. The CDR3 extends over 14 amino acids. Germline CDR1 SGHNT, CDR2 YENEEA. For the CDR3, the DNA is TGTGCCAGCAGCTTGGGCACTGACCTTTACGAGCAGTACTTC. It encodes CASSLGTDLYEQYF. The full variable domain, completed using reference TRBV11-3 and TRBJ2-7, is EAGVVQSPRYKIIEKKQPVAFWCNPISGHNTLYWYLQNLGQGPELLIRYENEEAVDDSQLPKDRFSAERLKGVDSTLKIQPAELGDSAVYLCASSLGTDLYEQYFGPGTRLTVT.

J is TRBJ2-7 and V is TRBV21-1; the table names TRBD1, a call not compared with the DNA. TRBV21-1 is a known pseudogene. The CDR3 totals 14 residues. The CDR3 DNA reads as TGTGCCAGCGTCTCCGGGACAGGGGGGGTCGAGCAGTACTTC. Translation gives CASVSGTGGVEQYF.

J is TRBJ1-2 and V is TRBV12-3 or TRBV12-4; 7 bases agree with TRBD1. V was pared by 6 bases and J by 6 bases, with 7 bases of the junction left unmatched. The CDR3 covers 13 residues. CDR3 nucleotide sequence: TGTGCCAGCAGCCCGACAGGGTCGGATGGCTACACCTTC. Translated: CASSPTGSDGYTF.

CDR3 in DNA: TGTGCCACCAGTGATTCCGGACAGGGGATCACTGAAGCTTTCTTT. It translates to CATSDSGQGITEAFF. V is TRBV24-1 and J is TRBJ1-1; TRBD1 matches 9 bases. Germline V CDR1 and CDR2: KGHDR, SFDVKD. V shed 2 bases and J 4 bases; nucleotides not matched to a gene: 4. The CDR3 has 15 residues.

The rearrangement links TRBV9 to TRBJ1-3, with D perhaps TRBD1 (5 bases). The germline V gene has CDR1 SGDLS and CDR2 YYNGEE. Between the trimmed V and J ends, which lost 4 bases and 0 bases, there was a span of 14 bases. The length of the CDR3 is 16 residues. The CDR3 DNA follows: TGTGCCAGCAGCACCGGGACTGCAAGCTCTGGAAACACCATATATTTT. It yields the protein CASSTGTASSGNTIYF.

The V call is TRBV3-1 (or the pseudogene TRBV3-2), the J call TRBJ2-1; 11 positions agree with TRBD2. Per germline, CDR1 LGHDT and CDR2 YNNKEL (reference sequence). This CDR3 contains 16 residues. With 2 bases clipped from V and 1 base from J, the junction kept 1 base outside the gene matches. In DNA form, the CDR3 reads TGTGCCAGCAGCCAAACTAGCGGGAGTTCCTACAATGAGCAGTTCTTC. It is translated as CASSQTSGSSYNEQFF.

The chain joins TRBV10-3 to TRBJ2-1, with D unresolved. The germline V and J ends were trimmed by 4 bases and 0 bases, with 10 bases remaining between them. Germline lookup yields CDR1 ENHRY and CDR2 SYGVKD. The CDR3 extends over 15 amino acids. The CDR3 reads CAISVSPVSYNEQFF. Here the CDR3 DNA reads TGTGCCATCAGTGTATCCCCAGTCTCCTACAATGAGCAGTTCTTC.

The chain joins TRBV7-9 to TRBJ2-7, with no clear D. The V end lost 5 bases, the J end lost 0 bases, and 8 bases lay between the germline ends. Germline V gene data show CDR1 as SEHNR and CDR2 as FQNEAQ (reference sequence). There are 13 residues in the CDR3. The CDR3 is CASSRSYSYEQYF. The CDR3 nucleotides read TGTGCCAGCAGCAGAAGCTACTCCTACGAGCAGTACTTC. The full variable domain, completed using reference TRBV7-9 and TRBJ2-7, is DTGVSQNPRHKITKRGQNVTFRCDPISEHNRLYWYRQTLGQGPEFLTYFQNEAQLEKSRLLSDRFSAERPKGSFSTLEIQRTEQGDSAMYLCASSRSYSYEQYFGPGTRLTVT.

J is TRBJ1-5 and V is TRBV7-6, with 7 bases identical to TRBD1. CDR1 is SGHVS and CDR2 is FNYEAQ in the germline V gene. Trimming cost V 2 bases and J 0 bases; bases outside gene matches: 7. CDR3 size: 17 residues. The CDR3 sequence is CASSLSPTGYSNQPQHF. As DNA, the CDR3 is TGTGCCAGCAGCTTAAGCCCGACAGGGTATAGCAATCAGCCCCAGCATTTT.

This chain links TRBV2 with TRBJ1-5; D is perhaps TRBD1 (5 bases). The germline gives CDR1 SNHLY, CDR2 FYNNEI. The germline V and J ends were trimmed by 6 bases and 3 bases, with 12 bases remaining between them. The CDR3 has 14 residues. CDR3 in amino acids: CASSTGLPNQPQHF. The DNA of the CDR3 is TGTGCCAGCAGCACGGGACTACCCAATCAGCCCCAGCATTTT.

J is TRBJ1-6 and V is TRBV10-1, with a possible D match to TRBD1 (5 bases). CDR1 WNHNN and CDR2 SYGVQD come from the germline V gene (reference sequence). V was shortened by 3 bases and J by 10 bases, with 10 bases between the two germline ends. CDR3 size: 13 residues. The CDR3 DNA follows: TGCGCCAGCAGTGAAGGGGTCTGGTCACCCCTCCACTTT. Translation: CASSEGVWSPLHF.

This clone was picked up a small number of times. J is TRBJ2-1 and V is TRBV6-6, with 10 nucleotides matching TRBD2. The germline CDR1 and CDR2 sequences are MNHNY and SVGAGI (reference sequence). The CDR3 extends over 15 amino acids. With 11 bases clipped from V and 2 bases from J, the junction kept 9 bases outside the gene matches. The CDR3 loop reads CASSLLAGPYNEQFF. CDR3 DNA: TGTGCCTCTAGTCTACTAGCGGGACCCTACAATGAGCAGTTCTTC.

The chain carries TRBV24-1 and TRBJ2-1; the match to TRBD2 covers 9 bases. After removal of 6 bases from V and 0 bases from J, the junction contained 2 bases not matched to a gene. CDR1 and CDR2 from the germline V gene are KGHDR and SFDVKD. This CDR3 comprises 15 residues. The CDR3 loop reads CATSLAGSSYNEQFF. The CDR3 DNA is TGTGCCACCAGTCTAGCGGGGAGCTCCTACAATGAGCAGTTCTTC.

The chain couples TRBV5-1 to TRBJ2-1; 10 bases align to TRBD2. J gave up 6 bases and V 3 bases, and 6 bases lay outside the gene matches. Germline-derived CDR1 and CDR2 are SGHRS and YFSETQ. This CDR3 has 15 residues. CDR3 coding DNA: TGCGCCAGCAGCTCGGAAGCGGGAGGGTTCAATGAGCAGTTCTTC. It specifies CASSSEAGGFNEQFF.

The chain uses TRBV5-1 and TRBJ2-2; 7 nucleotides match TRBD1. Germline V gene data show CDR1 as SGHRS and CDR2 as YFSETQ. J was trimmed by 4 bases and V by 4 bases; bases with no gene match: 7. The CDR3 is 15 amino acids. The CDR3 DNA is TGCGCCAGCAGCCCCGGACAGGTTGGCACCGGGGAGCTGTTTTTT. Translated: CASSPGQVGTGELFF. Combining the CDR3 with reference TRBV5-1 and TRBJ2-2 gives the whole variable domain KAGVTQTPRYLIKTRGQQVTLSCSPISGHRSVSWYQQTPGQGLQFLFEYFSETQRNKGNFPGRFSGRQFSNSRSEMNVSTLELGDSALYLCASSPGQVGTGELFFGEGSRLTVL.

The V and J genes are TRBV4-2 and TRBJ1-3; no definite D call. With 1 base removed from V and 2 bases from J, the gap between germline ends came to 12 bases. From germline, CDR1 is LGHNA and CDR2 YNFKEQ. This CDR3 has 16 amino acids. The CDR3 nucleotides are TGTGCCAGCAGCCAAGCTTGGGGAGGAGCTGGAAACACCATATATTTT. Encoded protein: CASSQAWGGAGNTIYF.

DNA of the CDR3: TGTGCCAGCAGCTTGGGGTTGGAGGAAAAACTGTTTTTT. As protein: CASSLGLEEKLFF. The rearrangement uses TRBV5-6 and TRBJ1-4, with D unresolved. V was clipped by 0 bases and J by 8 bases, with 8 bases between them. Germline CDR1 SGHDT, CDR2 YYEEEE. This CDR3 is built from 13 residues.

This clone was seen a handful of times. Distinct nucleotide sequences in the sample also encode this CDR3. The chain combines TRBV7-9 with TRBJ2-2; tentative D call: TRBD2 (6 bases). CDR1 SEHNR and CDR2 FQNEAQ come from the germline V gene (reference sequence). The CDR3 length is 14 residues. Trimming removed 3 bases from V and 1 base from J, with 6 bases in between. The CDR3 region is CASSLGGNTGELFF. In DNA, the CDR3 is TGTGCCAGCAGCTTGGGGGGGAACACCGGGGAGCTGTTTTTT.

The chain couples TRBV7-2 to TRBJ2-5, with D possibly matching TRBD1 (6 bases). Germline-derived CDR1 and CDR2 are SGHTA and FQGNSA. The V end was cut by 5 bases, the J end by 9 bases, with 25 bases between. The CDR3 is 16 amino acids. The CDR3 DNA reads TGTGCCAGCAGCCGCCGCCGGGACACCCCAATGTATCCCCAGTACTTC. As protein: CASSRRRDTPMYPQYF.

CDR3 sequence (DNA): TGTGCCTGGAGCGACGGACGGGGGACTAACTATGGCTACACCTTC. Its protein product is CAWSDGRGTNYGYTF. The chain uses TRBV30 and TRBJ1-2; D perhaps matches TRBD1 (5 bases). CDR3 length: 15 amino acids. Germline V gene lookup returns CDR1 GTSNPN and CDR2 SVGIG (reference sequence). Between the trimmed V and J ends, which lost 3 bases and 0 bases, there was a span of 14 bases.